The 15 T cell receptor beta chains reported below all come from one sample, sequenced in a study of T cells after yellow fever vaccination. TCRdb called the 5' RACE reads again in MiXCR, with one record for every CDR3 protein. The sample shows under 400,000 distinct CDR3 sequences, roughly an eighth of them seen only once. The sample in question was CD4+ T cells sorted from PBMCs, obtained 15 days after the yellow fever booster vaccination. The origin of the receptors is a man between 18 and 29 years old who received the YFV17D yellow fever vaccine.

The chain is built from TRBV11-2 and TRBJ2-3; D gene uncertain. CDR3 length: 13 residues. The V gene lost 0 bases and the J gene lost 6 bases, with 7 bases spanning the gap. The germline CDR1 and CDR2 sequences are SGHAT and FQNNGV. The CDR3 coding sequence is TGTGCCAGCAGCTTAGAAAGGACGGATACGCAGTATTTT. Translated, it gives CASSLERTDTQYF.

In its sample, this clonotype was seen a few times. This chain joins TRBV28 and TRBJ2-1; no definite D call. The CDR3 is 13 residues long. Germline V gives CDR1 MDHEN, CDR2 SYDVKM. V lost 3 bases and J 5 bases, leaving 8 bases between the germline ends. The CDR3 loop reads CASSFLANNEQFF. CDR3 bases: TGTGCCAGCAGTTTCCTGGCTAACAATGAGCAGTTCTTC. The whole variable domain, filled in from reference TRBV28 and TRBJ2-1, reads DVKVTQSSRYLVKRTGEKVFLECVQDMDHENMFWYRQDPGLGLRLIYFSYDVKMKEKGDIPEGYSVSREKKERFSLILESASTNQTSMYLCASSFLANNEQFFGPGTRLTVL.

J is TRBJ2-7 and V is TRBV29-1, with D hard to call. V dropped 4 bases and J dropped 1 base, with 2 bases sitting between them. The CDR3 runs 10 residues. Per germline, CDR1 SQVTM and CDR2 ANQGSEA. The CDR3 here is CSVGSYEQYF. Written as DNA, the CDR3 is TGCAGCGTTGGTTCCTACGAGCAGTACTTC.

This clonotype was seen many times. V gene TRBV7-9 combines with J gene TRBJ1-1; D is possibly TRBD1 (5 bases). Germline V CDR1 and CDR2: SEHNR, FQNEAQ (reference sequence). The CDR3 has 13 residues. The V gene lost 5 bases and the J gene lost 1 base, with 8 bases spanning the gap. CDR3 sequence: CASSLGQNTEAFF. Written as DNA, the CDR3 is TGTGCCAGCAGCCTTGGACAGAACACTGAAGCTTTCTTT.

This clonotype was found a few times. V gene TRBV9 combines with J gene TRBJ2-1; perhaps TRBD2 as D (5 bases). The germline V gene has CDR1 SGDLS and CDR2 YYNGEE. V lost 2 bases, J lost 7 bases, and 7 bases lay in between. The CDR3 length is 12 residues. The CDR3 is CASSVPGNEQFF. CDR3 nucleotides: TGTGCCAGCAGCGTTCCGGGGAATGAGCAGTTCTTC. Supplemented by reference TRBV9 and TRBJ2-1, the full variable domain reads DSGVTQTPKHLITATGQRVTLRCSPRSGDLSVYWYQQSLDQGLQFLIQYYNGEERAKGNILERFSAQQFPDLHSELNLSSLELGDSALYFCASSVPGNEQFFGPGTRLTVL.

This clonotype occurred a few times. The chain couples TRBV4-3 to TRBJ1-2; no reliable D call. This CDR3 comprises 15 residues. CDR1 is LGHNA, CDR2 YSLEER, per germline. The V end lost 0 bases, the J end lost 7 bases, and 15 bases lay between the germline ends. The DNA of the CDR3 is TGCGCCAGCAGCCAAGATAGAGGGTACCTGGTTGGCTACACCTTC. Translation: CASSQDRGYLVGYTF.

The gene calls are TRBV5-6 and TRBJ2-3; no clear D. Trimming cost V 3 bases and J 2 bases, with 13 bases left between them. CDR3 length: 15 residues. The germline V gene encodes CDR1 SGHDT and CDR2 YYEEEE. The CDR3 coding sequence is TGTGCCAGCAGCTGGGATCTTGGGGACACAGATACGCAGTATTTT. As protein: CASSWDLGDTDTQYF.

This clonotype was observed a handful of times. This chain links TRBV20-1 with TRBJ1-4; possible D gene TRBD1, 6 bases. The CDR3 is made up of 14 amino acids. Trimming cost V 5 bases and J 7 bases, with 17 bases left between them. Per germline, CDR1 DFQATT and CDR2 SNEGSKA (reference sequence). This CDR3 is CSARSPGGFEKLFF. The DNA for the CDR3 is TGCAGTGCTCGGTCCCCGGGGGGCTTTGAAAAACTGTTTTTT.

V is TRBV5-1 and J is TRBJ1-1; D gene ambiguous. Trimming shortened V by 4 bases and J by 1 base, and 11 bases separated the two germline ends. Germline V gives CDR1 SGHRS, CDR2 YFSETQ. The CDR3 covers 14 residues. CDR3 nucleotide sequence: TGCGCCAGCAGCCTCACGACCGAGAACACTGAAGCTTTCTTT. This encodes CASSLTTENTEAFF.

This clonotype appeared a few times. This chain uses TRBV20-1 with TRBJ2-1; 7 positions agree with TRBD2. CDR3 length: 15 residues. Per germline, CDR1 DFQATT and CDR2 SNEGSKA (reference sequence). With V trimmed by 1 base and J by 5 bases, 8 bases remained unmatched. As DNA, the CDR3 is TGCAGTGCTAGAGCTTCGGGGGGTGGCCACAATGAGCAGTTCTTC. It encodes CSARASGGGHNEQFF.

This clonotype was observed at least ten times. The V call is TRBV5-6, the J call TRBJ1-1; D not certain. V lost 1 base to trimming and J lost 0 bases, with 10 bases between them. The CDR3 totals 15 residues. Germline CDR1 reads SGHDT; CDR2 reads YYEEEE. CDR3 protein: CASSLTGHVNTEAFF. CDR3 nucleotide sequence: TGTGCCAGCAGCTTGACCGGCCACGTGAACACTGAAGCTTTCTTT. The full variable domain, rest sourced from reference TRBV5-6 and TRBJ1-1, is DAGVTQSPTHLIKTRGQQVTLRCSPKSGHDTVSWYQQALGQGPQFIFQYYEEEERQRGNFPDRFSGHQFPNYSSELNVNALLLGDSALYLCASSLTGHVNTEAFFGQGTRLTVV.

This clonotype appeared a few times. J is TRBJ1-2 and V is TRBV9, with TRBD1 matching 7 bases. Germline values: CDR1 SGDLS, CDR2 YYNGEE. V gave up 6 bases and J gave up 1 base; unmatched junction bases: 6. The CDR3 consists of 14 residues. CDR3 region: CASKTTGVNYGYTF. The CDR3 coding sequence is TGTGCCAGCAAGACCACAGGGGTTAACTATGGCTACACCTTC.

The chain has TRBV7-9 and TRBJ1-2, with D unresolved. CDR3 length equals 12 residues. Trimming left V 5 bases short and J 4 bases short, with 8 bases between. CDR1 is SEHNR, CDR2 FQNEAQ, per germline (reference sequence). CDR3 DNA: TGTGCCAGCAGCGAAGAGACCTATGGCTACACCTTC. It translates to CASSEETYGYTF.

J is TRBJ1-2 and V is TRBV6-2 or TRBV6-3, with D uncertain. CDR1 and CDR2 from the germline V gene are MNHEY and SVGEGT. CDR3 length: 15 residues. Trimming took 5 bases from V and 4 from J, leaving 17 bases between them. The CDR3 loop reads CASSHLPITSYGYTF. The CDR3 nucleotides are TGTGCCAGCAGTCACCTCCCGATTACGTCCTATGGCTACACCTTC.

The chain carries TRBV6-2 or TRBV6-3 and TRBJ2-6, with unresolved D. This CDR3 has 17 amino acids. Trimming removed 3 bases from V and 0 bases from J, with 12 bases in between. The V gene's germline CDR1 is MNHEY and CDR2 SVGEGT. CDR3 DNA: TGTGCCAGCAGTTATGGGCACGCCGACTCTGGGGCCAACGTCCTGACTTTC. Translation: CASSYGHADSGANVLTF.